The 26 T cell receptor beta chains presented below share a single source sample, sequenced in a study of beta chain features in type 1 diabetes (dated by TCRdb to between 2017 and 2018). Their recognized antigens are unknown. Libraries came from the immunoSEQ multiplex PCR assay. The entire amount of isolated RNA was reverse transcribed using the High Capacity cDNA Reverse Transcription Kit, so the sequenced TCRB transcripts were expressed ones. Entries here come from immuneACCESS through TCRdb and include only in-frame sequences with V and J called. Some clones fail to appear in such tables; in the studies checked, an unresolved V gene covers under half of the shortfall, and the cause of the remainder is unknown. The sample contains 300,000 to 400,000 clones, 13% of them found a single time. Around 0.016% of the sample lies in the top ten. General study outcomes and caveats: In all four CD4+ subsets, TCRB CDR3 length was moderately but significantly shorter in type 1 diabetes patients.

The sample consisted of naive CD4+ T cells from blood. The cell subset or site label, read with the paper, signifies: true naive CD4+ T cells. These receptors were collected from a woman aged 18-29 years with type 1 diabetes.

Only a few counts were recorded for this clone. This rearrangement joins TRBV5-1 to TRBJ2-3; D is uncertain. Germline CDR1 SGHRS, CDR2 YFSETQ. CDR3 length: 14 amino acids. V was cut by 0 bases and J by 4 bases, with 9 bases left in between. CDR3 sequence: CASSLALRADTQYF. The CDR3 bases are TGCGCCAGCAGCTTGGCCCTCCGGGCAGATACGCAGTATTTT.

This clone showed up many times. The same CDR3 also results from other DNA sequences found in this sample. The gene calls are TRBV5-4 and TRBJ2-5; TRBD2 might be the D (5 bases). The germline CDR1 and CDR2 sequences are SGHNT and YYREEE (reference sequence). V shed 0 bases and J shed 4 bases, with 10 bases lying between them. The CDR3 is 14 residues long. The CDR3 region is CASSLGLAGETQYF. The CDR3 nucleotides are TGTGCCAGCAGCTTGGGGCTAGCAGGAGAGACCCAGTACTTC.

This clone has just a few counts. The chain links TRBV30 to TRBJ2-2, with D possibly being TRBD2 (6 bases). The V gene lost 3 bases and the J gene lost 6 bases, with 11 bases spanning the gap. This CDR3 is built from 13 residues. The germline gives CDR1 GTSNPN, CDR2 SVGIG (reference sequence). The CDR3 sequence: CAWSHTGAGELFF. CDR3 sequence (DNA): TGTGCCTGGAGCCACACGGGGGCCGGGGAGCTGTTTTTT.

The chain links TRBV19 to TRBJ2-4, with 7 bases identical to TRBD1. V trimming: 7 bases; J trimming: 3 bases; junction bases outside the gene matches: 6. Per germline, CDR1 LNHDA and CDR2 SQIVND (reference sequence). The CDR3 loop spans 14 amino acids. As DNA, the CDR3 is TGTGCCAGTAAGAGACAGGGTGACAAAAACATTCAGTACTTC. Translation gives CASKRQGDKNIQYF.

There are a few counts of this clone. The V and J genes are TRBV9 and TRBJ2-1, with a weak D call TRBD2 (6 bases). The V and J ends lost 2 bases and 3 bases respectively, with 15 bases between them. Per germline, CDR1 SGDLS and CDR2 YYNGEE. The CDR3 is made up of 16 amino acids. CDR3 bases: TGTGCCAGCAGCGTGACGGGGGAGACGAACTACAATGAGCAGTTCTTC. Protein: CASSVTGETNYNEQFF. Variable domain in full (rest from reference TRBV9 and TRBJ2-1): DSGVTQTPKHLITATGQRVTLRCSPRSGDLSVYWYQQSLDQGLQFLIQYYNGEERAKGNILERFSAQQFPDLHSELNLSSLELGDSALYFCASSVTGETNYNEQFFGPGTRLTVL.

This clone has a handful of counts. This chain connects TRBV5-4 to TRBJ2-1, with 11 bases fitting TRBD2. The CDR3 has 15 amino acids. Unmatched junction bases numbered 5, after V lost 4 bases and J lost 5 bases. Germline V gene data show CDR1 as SGHNT and CDR2 as YYREEE (reference sequence). CDR3 protein: CASSPSSGRHNEQFF. The CDR3 region has the DNA TGTGCCAGCAGCCCTTCTAGCGGGAGGCACAATGAGCAGTTCTTC.

This clone was seen only a few times. The chain employs TRBV7-9 and TRBJ1-5; D uncertain. V lost 5 bases and J lost 4, with 12 bases in between. The germline CDR1 and CDR2 sequences are SEHNR and FQNEAQ (reference sequence). The CDR3 totals 14 residues. CDR3 nucleotide sequence: TGTGCCAGCAGCAGTAGAGGGCTGAATCAGCCCCAGCATTTT. The encoded protein is CASSSRGLNQPQHF.

Only a few counts were recorded for this clone. Here the CDR3 DNA reads TGTGCCAGTAGTATAGGGGCACAGCGGACAGTCACTGAAGCTTTCTTT. Residues: CASSIGAQRTVTEAFF. This chain uses TRBV19 with TRBJ1-1; D might be TRBD1 (6 bases). Germline V lookup: CDR1 LNHDA, CDR2 SQIVND (reference sequence). This CDR3 is 16 amino acids long. Trimming left V 1 base short and J 4 bases short, with 16 bases between.

This clone was picked up a small number of times. The rearrangement links TRBV6-5 to TRBJ2-2; 8 bases map to TRBD2. J was trimmed by 2 bases and V by 6 bases; bases with no gene match: 5. Germline V gene sequence: CDR1 MNHEY, CDR2 SVGAGI. The CDR3 is made up of 15 amino acids. In nucleotides, the CDR3 is TGTGCCAGCAGATCGGGACTAGTAAACACCGGGGAGCTGTTTTTT. Translation: CASRSGLVNTGELFF.

The V gene is TRBV6-5, the J gene TRBJ1-2; 8 bases match TRBD1. This CDR3 is 13 amino acids long. Germline V lookup: CDR1 MNHEY, CDR2 SVGAGI. The J segment lost 6 bases and the V segment lost 4 bases, leaving 4 bases of the junction unmatched. The CDR3 protein is CASSLGQGDGYTF. The CDR3 nucleotides are TGTGCCAGCAGTTTAGGACAGGGAGATGGCTACACCTTC.

This clone was detected only a few times. V gene TRBV18 combines with J gene TRBJ2-5, with TRBD2 matching over 8 bases. Trimming took 1 base from V and 1 from J; bases not matched to a gene: 2. The CDR3 has 15 amino acids. Germline V gene sequence: CDR1 KGHSH, CDR2 LQKENI. The CDR3 DNA sequence: TGTGCCAGCTCACCACTAGCGGGATCCCAAGAGACCCAGTACTTC. This codes for CASSPLAGSQETQYF.

This clone was seen only a few times. The chain employs TRBV18 and TRBJ1-2, with 7 bases that match TRBD1. Germline-derived CDR1 and CDR2 are KGHSH and LQKENI. With V trimmed by 3 bases and J by 6 bases, 4 bases remained unmatched. The CDR3 runs 13 residues. The CDR3 here is CASSPRDRDGYTF. DNA for the CDR3: TGTGCCAGCTCACCCCGGGACAGAGATGGCTACACCTTC.

This clone appeared a few times. V gene TRBV7-2 combines with J gene TRBJ1-1, with a weak D call TRBD1 (6 bases). This CDR3 has 13 amino acids. Trimming cost V 5 bases and J 1 base, with 8 bases left between them. Per germline, CDR1 SGHTA and CDR2 FQGNSA. The CDR3 bases are TGTGCCAGCAGCGTACAGGGGAACACTGAAGCTTTCTTT. It yields the protein CASSVQGNTEAFF. Drawing the rest from reference TRBV7-2 and TRBJ1-1, the complete variable domain is GAGVSQSPSNKVTEKGKDVELRCDPISGHTALYWYRQSLGQGLEFLIYFQGNSAPDKSGLPSDRFSAERTGGSVSTLTIQRTQQEDSAVYLCASSVQGNTEAFFGQGTRLTVV.

This clone turned up a few times. The J gene is TRBJ2-7, the V gene TRBV2; D call uncertain. This CDR3 is 14 amino acids long. Trimming took off 6 bases at V and 5 bases at J, with 17 bases between the two ends. CDR1 is SNHLY, CDR2 FYNNEI, per germline. The CDR3 region is CASRADQAGNEQYF. The CDR3 DNA reads TGTGCCAGCAGGGCGGATCAAGCTGGCAACGAGCAGTACTTC.

V gene TRBV4-2 combines with J gene TRBJ1-1; D is uncertain. With 1 base removed from V and 3 bases from J, the gap between germline ends came to 15 bases. The CDR3 sequence is 16 residues long. The germline gives CDR1 LGHNA, CDR2 YNFKEQ. This CDR3 reads CASSQALLQVHTEAFF. As DNA, the CDR3 is TGTGCCAGCAGCCAAGCCCTACTGCAGGTTCACACTGAAGCTTTCTTT.

This clone occurred a few times. Additional DNA sequences in this sample encode the identical CDR3. The gene calls are TRBV7-2 and TRBJ1-5; D is possibly TRBD1 (6 bases). This CDR3 is built from 14 residues. Trimming took 5 bases from V and 3 from J, leaving 11 bases between them. Germline V gene data show CDR1 as SGHTA and CDR2 as FQGNSA. This CDR3 reads CASSPTGSNQPQHF. In DNA form, the CDR3 reads TGTGCCAGCAGCCCTACAGGGTCCAATCAGCCCCAGCATTTT.

The sample holds a few counts of this clone. The V call is TRBV4-3, the J call TRBJ1-1; 7 nucleotides align to TRBD1. In germline, CDR1 is LGHNA, CDR2 YSLEER. This CDR3 region has 15 residues. V was clipped by 2 bases and J by 5 bases; unmatched bases: 8. The DNA of the CDR3 is TGCGCCAGCAGCCAATACAGGGGCAGGGGGACTGAAGCTTTCTTT. This translates into CASSQYRGRGTEAFF.

This clone was picked up a small number of times. The chain joins TRBV9 to TRBJ2-5, with D tentatively TRBD2 (6 bases). V lost 3 bases to trimming and J lost 1 base, with 16 bases between them. This CDR3 spans 16 amino acids. Germline V gene sequence: CDR1 SGDLS, CDR2 YYNGEE. CDR3 loop: CASSERGSGVQETQYF. CDR3 bases: TGTGCCAGCAGCGAAAGGGGTAGCGGCGTCCAAGAGACCCAGTACTTC.

The chain carries TRBV5-6 and TRBJ2-7; no firm D call. V was cut by 3 bases and J by 3 bases, with 4 bases left in between. Germline assignment: CDR1 SGHDT and CDR2 YYEEEE. This CDR3 comprises 11 residues. The CDR3 DNA reads as TGTGCCAGCAGCTCCTACTACGAGCAGTACGTC. The encoded protein is CASSSYYEQYV.

This chain links TRBV7-3 with TRBJ2-3; D is undetermined. This CDR3 is 13 amino acids long. V gave up 5 bases and J gave up 6 bases, with 12 bases separating them. Germline values: CDR1 SGHTA, CDR2 FQGTGA. The CDR3 here is CASSPRREDTQYF. CDR3 in DNA: TGTGCCAGCAGCCCCCGCCGCGAGGATACGCAGTATTTT.

This sequence joins TRBV2 and TRBJ2-2; D is perhaps TRBD2 (5 bases). Germline V gene sequence: CDR1 SNHLY, CDR2 FYNNEI. The CDR3 extends over 14 amino acids. V lost 0 bases, J lost 4 bases, and 6 bases lay in between. CDR3 in DNA: TGTGCCAGCAGTGAAGCGAGGGCCACCGGGGAGCTGTTTTTT. This encodes CASSEARATGELFF.

This clone came up a few times. The rearrangement joins TRBV25-1 to TRBJ1-5; 7 bases agree with TRBD1. V was clipped by 8 bases and J by 5 bases; unmatched bases: 9. Germline V CDR1 and CDR2: MGHDK, SYGVNS. The CDR3 has 14 amino acids. In nucleotides, the CDR3 is TGTGCCAGCGCGAGACAGGGAACCCATCAGCCCCAGCATTTT. Its protein product is CASARQGTHQPQHF.

This clone was picked up a small number of times. The genes are TRBV11-2 and TRBJ2-5; D not certain. The CDR3 covers 14 residues. V lost 5 bases, J lost 0 bases, and 10 bases lay in between. Germline lookup yields CDR1 SGHAT and CDR2 FQNNGV. CDR3 sequence reads: CASSQFEYQETQYF. The CDR3, as DNA: TGTGCCAGCAGCCAATTTGAGTACCAAGAGACCCAGTACTTC.

The rearrangement uses TRBV30 and TRBJ2-5; D may be TRBD1 (5 bases). There are 15 residues in the CDR3. V lost 2 bases and J lost 4, with 17 bases in between. Germline V gene data show CDR1 as GTSNPN and CDR2 as SVGIG (reference sequence). The CDR3 sequence: CAWSRRGTGAETQYF. CDR3 coding DNA: TGTGCCTGGAGTCGACGCGGCACTGGGGCAGAGACCCAGTACTTC.

The V and J genes are TRBV5-1 and TRBJ2-3; 7 bases map to TRBD2. The CDR3 spans 17 residues. Trimming cost V 0 bases and J 1 base; bases outside gene matches: 8. CDR1 SGHRS and CDR2 YFSETQ come from the germline V gene. CDR3 in amino acids: CASSLGGRVVGTDTQYF. Written as DNA, the CDR3 is TGCGCCAGCAGCTTGGGCGGGAGAGTCGTCGGCACAGATACGCAGTATTTT.

The chain links TRBV23-1 to TRBJ2-2; 14 bases fit TRBD2. TRBV23-1 is annotated as an ORF whose role is uncertain. The CDR3 sequence is 16 residues long. The junction had 8 bases not matched to a gene; V was cut back by 6 bases and J by 8 bases. DNA of the CDR3: TGCGCCAGCAGCAAGGGGACTAGCGGGAGTCGTGGGGAGCTGTTTTTT. Translating it yields CASSKGTSGSRGELFF.